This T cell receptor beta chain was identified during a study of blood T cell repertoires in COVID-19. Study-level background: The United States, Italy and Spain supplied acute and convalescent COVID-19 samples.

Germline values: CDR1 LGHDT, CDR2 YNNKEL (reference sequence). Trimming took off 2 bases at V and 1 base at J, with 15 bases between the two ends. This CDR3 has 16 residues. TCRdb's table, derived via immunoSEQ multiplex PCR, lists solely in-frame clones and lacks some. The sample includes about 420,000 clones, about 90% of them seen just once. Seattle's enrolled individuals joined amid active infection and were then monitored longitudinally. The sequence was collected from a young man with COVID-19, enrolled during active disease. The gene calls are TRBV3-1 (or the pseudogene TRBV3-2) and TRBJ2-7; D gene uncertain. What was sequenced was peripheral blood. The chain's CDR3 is CASSQYATGLSYEQYF. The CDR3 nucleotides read TGTGCCAGCAGCCAATACGCGACGGGTCTGTCCTACGAGCAGTACTTC.